The 9 T cell receptor beta chains below all came from one sample that was sequenced in a study of shared clonotypes between healthy human individuals. TCRdb's table, derived via immunoSEQ multiplex PCR, lists solely in-frame clones and lacks some. The sample holds hundreds of thousands of clones; about 95% are singletons and the top ten take approximately 0.12%. The naive CD8 population came from CD45RO-negative cells selected for CCR7, without terminally differentiated effector memory CD45RA+ cells. The sample was naive CD8+ T cells sorted from blood. These receptor sequences come from a woman aged 30 to 39 in good health.

With respect to this clone: At the DNA level, this CDR3 is encoded by other sequences in the same sample as well. The chain carries TRBV5-6 and TRBJ2-3, with D unclear. Germline-derived CDR1 and CDR2 are SGHDT and YYEEEE. The CDR3 runs 12 residues. V lost 3 bases, J lost 3 bases, and 5 bases lay in between. CDR3 sequence reads: CASSSGTDTQYF. DNA for the CDR3: TGTGCCAGCAGCTCCGGAACAGATACGCAGTATTTT.

The V call is TRBV7-6, the J call TRBJ1-3, with TRBD1 matching 9 bases. V lost 2 bases to trimming and J lost 4 bases; unmatched junction nucleotides: 6. The CDR3 has 16 amino acids. Germline CDR1 is SGHVS and CDR2 is FNYEAQ. The CDR3 nucleotides read TGTGCCAGCAGCTTATCCGGGACAGGGAAAGGAAACACCATATATTTT. Protein sequence: CASSLSGTGKGNTIYF.

The chain joins TRBV29-1 to TRBJ2-7; 10 bases agree with TRBD2. V trimming: 3 bases; J trimming: 6 bases; junction bases outside the gene matches: 5. Germline-derived CDR1 and CDR2 are SQVTM and ANQGSEA. The CDR3 has 13 residues. The DNA for the CDR3 is TGCAGCGTTGATCTAGCGGGGGTGGGCGAGCAGTACTTC. Its translation is CSVDLAGVGEQYF.

The chain links TRBV13 to TRBJ2-5, with TRBD2 as a possible D gene (6 bases). Germline loops: CDR1 PRHDT, CDR2 FYEKMQ (reference sequence). The CDR3 consists of 15 residues. V was trimmed by 5 bases and J by 6 bases, leaving 19 bases between them. CDR3 loop: CASSPPAGAGKTQYF. For the CDR3, the DNA is TGTGCCAGCAGCCCCCCCGCCGGGGCGGGGAAGACCCAGTACTTC.

The rearrangement links TRBV10-1 to TRBJ1-2; D is ambiguous. The CDR3 is 9 amino acids. CDR1 and CDR2 (germline): WNHNN, SYGVQD (reference sequence). Trimming stripped 8 bases from V and 9 bases from J, with 7 bases between. Written as DNA, the CDR3 is TGCGCCAGCGGACTGTGCTACACCTTC. This encodes CASGLCYTF.

The chain carries TRBV28 and TRBJ2-3; D unclear. The V gene's germline CDR1 is MDHEN and CDR2 SYDVKM. The V end lost 5 bases, the J end lost 6 bases, and 12 bases lay between the germline ends. CDR3 length: 13 residues. CDR3 in amino acids: CASSPGIGDTQYF. The CDR3, as DNA: TGTGCCAGCAGTCCAGGTATTGGTGATACGCAGTATTTT.

The chain employs TRBV7-9 and TRBJ2-7; 8 bases match TRBD2. Germline trimming cut 1 base from V and 9 bases from J; bases unmatched to any gene: 2. The CDR3 has 12 residues. Germline V gene data show CDR1 as SEHNR and CDR2 as FQNEAQ (reference sequence). The CDR3 region is CASSLDTSGQYF. CDR3 nucleotides: TGTGCCAGCAGCTTAGATACTAGCGGGCAGTACTTC.

The genes are TRBV19 and TRBJ1-3; D is possibly TRBD1 (5 bases). CDR3 length: 15 residues. The germline V gene has CDR1 LNHDA and CDR2 SQIVND (reference sequence). V lost 3 bases and J lost 0, with 9 bases in between. The chain's CDR3 is CASSIWGLSGNTIYF. CDR3 nucleotides: TGTGCCAGTAGTATCTGGGGCCTCTCTGGAAACACCATATATTTT.

The genes are TRBV19 and TRBJ2-1; D is tentatively TRBD1 or TRBD2 (5 bases each). Trimming stripped 5 bases from V and 4 bases from J, with 18 bases between. This CDR3 is 16 amino acids long. From germline, CDR1 is LNHDA and CDR2 SQIVND (reference sequence). CDR3 residues: CASSLVGTPDYNEQFF. The CDR3 nucleotides are TGTGCCAGTAGTCTCGTGGGGACGCCTGATTACAATGAGCAGTTCTTC.